The 27 T cell receptor beta chains presented below share a single source sample, sequenced in a study of OX40 agonist ivuxolimab in advanced cancers. Assay: immunoSEQ multiplex PCR; the TCRdb copy retains only in-frame clones and omits some. The sample lists almost 70,000 clones; 60% to 85% were seen once. This material consisted of CD4+ or CD8+ T cells sorted from blood, taken in a trial of the OX40 agonist ivuxolimab. The receptors originated from an adult with an advanced solid tumor such as melanoma, head and neck, liver or kidney cancer.

This chain links TRBV7-6 with TRBJ2-7, with 14 bases aligning to TRBD2. Germline V gives CDR1 SGHVS, CDR2 FNYEAQ. The V gene end was trimmed by 5 bases and the J gene end by 0 bases; junction bases not matched to a gene: 6. The CDR3 length is 17 residues. CDR3 region: CASSRTSGGRSSYEQYF. As DNA, the CDR3 is TGTGCCAGCAGCCGGACTAGCGGGGGGCGAAGCTCCTACGAGCAGTACTTC.

The V and J genes are TRBV2 and TRBJ2-1, with D possibly TRBD2 on 6 matching bases. The CDR3 is 16 amino acids. CDR1 and CDR2 (germline): SNHLY, FYNNEI. V was clipped by 6 bases and J by 1 base, with 16 bases between them. The CDR3 region has the DNA TGTGCCAGCAGCCCCCCCCTAGCGAGGTCCTACAATGAGCAGTTCTTC. As protein: CASSPPLARSYNEQFF.

Points on this clone: At the DNA level, this CDR3 is encoded by other sequences in the same sample as well. The rearrangement uses TRBV12-5 and TRBJ1-1, with 7 bases identical to TRBD1. The germline V gene encodes CDR1 LGHNT and CDR2 FRNRAP. This CDR3 is 14 amino acids long. Trimming took 4 bases from V and 0 from J; bases not matched to a gene: 2. The CDR3 is CASGSTGMNTEAFF. The CDR3 DNA follows: TGTGCTAGTGGTTCGACAGGGATGAACACTGAAGCTTTCTTT.

The J gene is TRBJ2-3, the V gene TRBV29-1; no clear D. The V gene's germline CDR1 is SQVTM and CDR2 ANQGSEA. The CDR3 covers 14 residues. The V gene lost 4 bases and the J gene lost 4 bases, with 15 bases spanning the gap. The CDR3 loop reads CSVVVPREADTQYF. In DNA, the CDR3 is TGCAGCGTTGTAGTCCCTCGAGAAGCAGATACGCAGTATTTT.

J is TRBJ1-3 and V is TRBV19; possibly TRBD1 for D (5 bases). This CDR3 spans 16 amino acids. In germline, CDR1 is LNHDA, CDR2 SQIVND (reference sequence). V was shortened by 2 bases and J by 1 base, with 12 bases between the two germline ends. CDR3: CASSIRGALSGNTIYF. CDR3 DNA sequence: TGTGCCAGTAGTATAAGAGGGGCACTATCTGGAAACACCATATATTTT.

Details on this clone: In the same sample, other DNA sequences code for this CDR3. CDR3 coding DNA: TGTGCCAGCAGGAGGCGGAACACCGGGGAGCTGTTTTTT. Translated: CASRRRNTGELFF. The chain uses TRBV7-9 and TRBJ2-2, with D unclear. This CDR3 comprises 13 residues. V gave up 6 bases and J gave up 1 base, with 6 bases separating them. Germline CDR1 and CDR2: SEHNR and FQNEAQ (reference sequence). The full variable domain, with the rest looked up from reference TRBV7-9 and TRBJ2-2, is DTGVSQNPRHKITKRGQNVTFRCDPISEHNRLYWYRQTLGQGPEFLTYFQNEAQLEKSRLLSDRFSAERPKGSFSTLEIQRTEQGDSAMYLCASRRRNTGELFFGEGSRLTVL.

As concerns this clone: At one end the junction does not follow the germline gene, possibly because of a read error. The DNA of the CDR3 is TGTGCCAGCAGTACAGGATACGGGCAGTACTTC. It translates to CASSTGYGQYF. The J gene is TRBJ2-7, the V gene TRBV11-2; D is perhaps TRBD1 (5 bases). The CDR3 covers 11 residues. Germline-derived CDR1 and CDR2 are SGHAT and FQNNGV. The full variable domain, rest sourced from reference TRBV11-2 and TRBJ2-7, is EAGVAQSPRYKIIEKRQSVAFWCNPISGHATLYWYQQILGQGPKLLIQFQNNGVVDDSQLPKDRFSAERLKGVDSTLKIQPAKLEDSAVYLCASSTGYGQYFGPGTRLTVT.

This chain links TRBV7-9 with TRBJ2-1; D remains unclear. CDR3 size: 11 residues. Germline V gene data show CDR1 as SEHNR and CDR2 as FQNEAQ (reference sequence). The V end lost 3 bases, the J end lost 7 bases, and 4 bases lay between the germline ends. The CDR3 protein is CASSLSNEQFF. CDR3 nucleotides: TGTGCCAGCAGCTTGAGTAATGAGCAGTTCTTC.

This chain connects TRBV19 to TRBJ2-7; 8 positions match TRBD1. The J segment lost 0 bases and the V segment lost 4 bases, leaving 5 bases of the junction unmatched. There are 15 residues in the CDR3. Germline V CDR1 and CDR2: LNHDA, SQIVND (reference sequence). CDR3 in amino acids: CASSKRTGSSYEQYF. The DNA of the CDR3 is TGTGCCAGTAGTAAGAGGACAGGGAGCTCCTACGAGCAGTACTTC.

This chain links TRBV18 with TRBJ2-2; D is unresolved. CDR1 is KGHSH, CDR2 LQKENI, per germline. The ends were cut back, 1 base at V and 3 bases at J, with 12 bases in the middle. This CDR3 spans 16 amino acids. CDR3 nucleotides: TGTGCCAGCTCACCACAGAACGGGTTGGACACCGGGGAGCTGTTTTTT. It is translated as CASSPQNGLDTGELFF. The whole variable domain, filled in from reference TRBV18 and TRBJ2-2, reads NAGVMQNPRHLVRRRGQEARLRCSPMKGHSHVYWYRQLPEEGLKFMVYLQKENIIDESGMPKERFSAEFPKEGPSILRIQQVVRGDSAAYFCASSPQNGLDTGELFFGEGSRLTVL.

The V gene is TRBV2, the J gene TRBJ1-1; D might be TRBD1 (5 bases). The CDR3 is 16 amino acids. Trimming shortened V by 1 base and J by 5 bases, and 17 bases separated the two germline ends. Germline CDR1 reads SNHLY; CDR2 reads FYNNEI. DNA for the CDR3: TGTGCCAGCAGTGAAGGCACAGGTCGACGATTAACTGAAGCTTTCTTT. It encodes CASSEGTGRRLTEAFF. Full variable domain (rest looked up from reference TRBV2 and TRBJ1-1): EPEVTQTPSHQVTQMGQEVILRCVPISNHLYFYWYRQILGQKVEFLVSFYNNEISEKSEIFDDQFSVERPDGSNFTLKIRSTKLEDSAMYFCASSEGTGRRLTEAFFGQGTRLTVV.

This clone occurred once. One end of the junction does not line up with germline, which may come from a read error. V usage is TRBV5-5 and J usage is TRBJ2-7; D remains ambiguous. From germline, CDR1 is SGHKS and CDR2 YYEKEE (reference sequence). This CDR3 region has 14 residues. CDR3 sequence: CASSLGPDSHEQYF. The CDR3 nucleotides are TGTGCCAGCAGCTTGGGGCCCGACTCCCACGAGCAGTACTTC.

CDR3 DNA sequence: TGTGCCAGCTCCGCCCTACTACGGGAGGGTTCGAAGACCCAGTACTTC. It translates to CASSALLREGSKTQYF. This chain links TRBV18 with TRBJ2-5; TRBD2 aligns across 8 bases. This CDR3 spans 16 amino acids. J lost 6 bases, V lost 6 bases, and 15 bases had no gene match. Germline V gene data show CDR1 as KGHSH and CDR2 as LQKENI.

CDR3 in DNA: TGCAGCGTTTCACGGGACTCGGCCTCAGCCTACGAGCAGTACTTC. It encodes CSVSRDSASAYEQYF. The chain uses TRBV29-1 and TRBJ2-7; possibly TRBD2 for D (6 bases). Germline assignment: CDR1 SQVTM and CDR2 ANQGSEA. V was trimmed by 5 bases and J by 2 bases, leaving 19 bases between them. The CDR3 is made up of 15 amino acids.

CDR3 sequence: CASSLWSGSSYNEQFF. CDR3 DNA sequence: TGTGCCAGCAGCTTATGGAGCGGTAGCTCCTACAATGAGCAGTTCTTC. The genes are TRBV7-2 and TRBJ2-1, with a possible D match to TRBD2 (5 bases). Trimming pared 2 bases from V and 0 bases from J, leaving 11 bases between. The CDR3 covers 16 residues. Germline-derived CDR1 and CDR2 are SGHTA and FQGNSA.

Only a few counts were recorded for this clone. The chain recombines TRBV10-1 with TRBJ1-4; D remains ambiguous. There are 14 residues in the CDR3. Trimming took off 2 bases at V and 8 bases at J, with 12 bases between the two ends. Per germline, CDR1 WNHNN and CDR2 SYGVQD (reference sequence). CDR3 protein: CASSEDLRGEKLFF. As DNA, the CDR3 is TGCGCCAGCAGTGAGGACCTTCGAGGAGAAAAACTGTTTTTT.

The rearrangement links TRBV19 to TRBJ2-2, with 7 bases matching TRBD1. Trimming took 9 bases from V and 2 from J; bases not matched to a gene: 6. The CDR3 loop spans 14 amino acids. The germline V gene encodes CDR1 LNHDA and CDR2 SQIVND (reference sequence). Written as DNA, the CDR3 is TGTGCCAGCTCAAACAGGGGAAACACCGGGGAGCTGTTTTTT. The encoded protein is CASSNRGNTGELFF.

The CDR3 is CASSLEGSSYEQYF. In DNA form, the CDR3 reads TGCGCCAGCAGCTTGGAGGGGTCCTCCTACGAGCAGTACTTC. The V call is TRBV5-1, the J call TRBJ2-7; D may be TRBD1 (5 bases). Trimming left V 0 bases short and J 0 bases short, with 7 bases between. Germline CDR1 and CDR2: SGHRS and YFSETQ. The CDR3 has 14 residues.

This chain links TRBV5-8 with TRBJ2-3; either TRBD1 or TRBD2 may supply D (5 bases each). The V gene lost 0 bases and the J gene lost 7 bases, with 12 bases spanning the gap. The germline V gene has CDR1 SGHTS and CDR2 YDEGEE. The CDR3 spans 14 residues. The CDR3 loop reads CASSLGGFGNTQYF. In DNA, the CDR3 is TGTGCCAGCAGCTTGGGGGGGTTCGGGAATACGCAGTATTTT. Drawing the rest from reference TRBV5-8 and TRBJ2-3, the complete variable domain is EAGVTQSPTHLIKTRGQQATLRCSPISGHTSVYWYQQALGLGLQFLLWYDEGEERNRGNFPPRFSGRQFPNYSSELNVNALELEDSALYLCASSLGGFGNTQYFGPGTRLTVL.

The rearrangement joins TRBV11-3 to TRBJ2-2, with 7 nucleotides matching TRBD2. This CDR3 spans 12 amino acids. V lost 7 bases, J lost 7 bases, and 3 bases stayed unmatched. Germline assignment: CDR1 SGHNT and CDR2 YENEEA. The CDR3 sequence: CASKGGHGELFF. As DNA, the CDR3 is TGTGCCAGCAAGGGAGGGCACGGGGAGCTGTTTTTT.

This chain uses TRBV5-6 with TRBJ2-5; D unclear. Germline CDR1 is SGHDT and CDR2 is YYEEEE. The CDR3 has 16 amino acids. Trimming removed 4 bases at V and 1 base at J, with 17 bases between. As DNA, the CDR3 is TGTGCCAGCAGCCTTGGTGTAGGAGCGCTCCAAGAGACCCAGTACTTC. The encoded protein is CASSLGVGALQETQYF.

A single count supports this clone. The CDR3 DNA reads TGTGCCAGCAGGCGGGACCTGAATGAAAAACTGTTTTTT. Protein sequence: CASRRDLNEKLFF. This chain uses TRBV6-1 with TRBJ1-4; maybe TRBD1 (5 bases). Germline loops: CDR1 MNHNS, CDR2 SASEGT. This CDR3 is built from 13 residues. V dropped 6 bases and J dropped 5 bases, with 10 bases sitting between them.

This sequence joins TRBV18 and TRBJ2-7, with D tentatively TRBD1 (6 bases). In germline, CDR1 is KGHSH, CDR2 LQKENI. CDR3 length equals 13 residues. Trimming stripped 4 bases from V and 3 bases from J, with 10 bases between. The CDR3, as DNA: TGTGCCAGCTCACATCGGACAGACTACGAGCAGTACTTC. This sequence encodes CASSHRTDYEQYF.

The chain employs TRBV15 and TRBJ2-1, with 8 bases matching TRBD2. Germline CDR1 reads LNHNV; CDR2 reads YYDKDF (reference sequence). J gave up 0 bases and V 3 bases, and 4 bases lay outside the gene matches. The CDR3 consists of 16 residues. The CDR3 DNA reads TGTGCCACCAGCAGTGGTAGCGGGAACTCCTACAATGAGCAGTTCTTC. Encoded protein: CATSSGSGNSYNEQFF.

This sequence joins TRBV7-9 and TRBJ1-4, with 10 bases that match TRBD1. This CDR3 spans 15 amino acids. CDR1 is SEHNR, CDR2 FQNEAQ, per germline (reference sequence). Germline trimming cut 5 bases from V and 5 bases from J; bases unmatched to any gene: 5. The CDR3 sequence is CASSPRTGGNEKLFF. CDR3 nucleotides: TGTGCCAGCAGCCCACGGACAGGGGGAAATGAAAAACTGTTTTTT. The whole variable domain, filled in from reference TRBV7-9 and TRBJ1-4, reads DTGVSQNPRHKITKRGQNVTFRCDPISEHNRLYWYRQTLGQGPEFLTYFQNEAQLEKSRLLSDRFSAERPKGSFSTLEIQRTEQGDSAMYLCASSPRTGGNEKLFFGSGTQLSVL.

The genes are TRBV18 and TRBJ2-3, with D unresolved. This CDR3 has 14 residues. Germline CDR1 is KGHSH and CDR2 is LQKENI. Deletions cut 3 bases from V and 0 bases from J, with 7 bases between. CDR3 coding DNA: TGTGCCAGCTCACCCTCCGGTAGCACAGATACGCAGTATTTT. This encodes CASSPSGSTDTQYF.

The V and J genes are TRBV5-8 and TRBJ2-5; D remains unclear. CDR3 length equals 12 residues. V gave up 4 bases and J gave up 2 bases, with 6 bases separating them. Germline lookup yields CDR1 SGHTS and CDR2 YDEGEE. The CDR3 DNA reads TGTGCCAGCAGCCGAAATCAAGAGACCCAGTACTTC. Protein sequence: CASSRNQETQYF.